This TCR beta chain appears in the sequencing data of a study of blood T cell repertoires in COVID-19. Overall study: Samples representing acute and convalescent COVID-19 were sourced from the United States, Italy and Spain. T cells, B-cell-depleted T cells, or PBMCs supplied cDNA or gDNA.

Unmatched junction bases numbered 9, after V lost 6 bases and J lost 4 bases. The CDR3 has 14 residues. CDR1 and CDR2 from the germline V gene are MDHEN and SYDVKM. Authors' processing steps: Amplifying reference gene primers gave estimates of nucleated cell counts. Generated by immunoSEQ multiplex PCR, the TCRdb table keeps only in-frame clones and is missing some. V, J and clone size are taken as reported in that table, and D and trimming were inferred from the DNA itself. The data contain about 120,000 clones, 75% to 80% of them seen just once; the ten biggest clones take up roughly 7.9%. The sequence came from a human donor in a cohort sampled during active COVID-19. This chain links TRBV28 with TRBJ2-7, with 7 positions matching TRBD1. The specimen sequenced was peripheral blood. CDR3 loop: CASSLDRARYEQYF. The CDR3 DNA reads as TGTGCCAGCAGCCTCGACAGGGCGAGGTACGAGCAGTACTTC.